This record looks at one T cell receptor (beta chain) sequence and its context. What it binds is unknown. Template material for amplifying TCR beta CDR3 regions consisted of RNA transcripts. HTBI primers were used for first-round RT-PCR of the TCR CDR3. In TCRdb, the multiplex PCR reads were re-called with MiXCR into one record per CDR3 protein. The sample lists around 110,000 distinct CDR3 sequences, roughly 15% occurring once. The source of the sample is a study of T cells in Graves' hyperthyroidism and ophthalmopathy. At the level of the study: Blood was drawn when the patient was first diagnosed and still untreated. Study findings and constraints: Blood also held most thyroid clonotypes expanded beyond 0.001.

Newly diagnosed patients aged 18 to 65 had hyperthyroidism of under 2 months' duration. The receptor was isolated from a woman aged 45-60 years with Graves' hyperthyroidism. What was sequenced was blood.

The CDR3 bases are TGTGCCAGCAGTTTGGTGGCAGGGGGCAAAGAGACCCAGTACTTC. This gives the protein CASSLVAGGKETQYF. This chain links TRBV28 with TRBJ2-5; 8 bases are a match to TRBD1. Germline CDR1 and CDR2: MDHEN and SYDVKM. V lost 3 bases to trimming and J lost 3 bases; unmatched junction nucleotides: 6. The CDR3 runs to 15 residues.